These T cell receptor beta chains were read from a single sample in a study of T cell repertoires in cytomegalovirus infection. Each CDR3 protein gets one entry after TCRdb re-called the reads with MiXCR. The sample contains hundreds of thousands of distinct CDR3 sequences, about a third of which appear only once. The sample consisted of PBMCs. The receptors originated from a human donor in good health (CMV status not recorded). Some clones in this sample may be carry-over from other donors' samples. CDR3s include the opening cysteine and the closing phenylalanine or tryptophan. A D gene is named only where the DNA matches it firmly. Where a row states a size, it is once, few, many or the class of an expanded clone; other rows omit it.

CDR3 protein,CDR3 DNA,J gene,D gene,V gene,clone size
CASSPRQGAVGTEAFF,TGTGCCAGCAGCCCTCGACAGGGGGCTGTCGGCACTGAAGCTTTCTTT,TRBJ1-1,TRBD1,TRBV5-3,few
CASSLASGPPLHF,TGTGCCAGCAGCTTGGCCTCTGGACCTCCCCTCCACTTT,TRBJ1-6,.,TRBV5-6,.
CASSQSGVTGGLSYEQYF,TGCGCCAGCAGTCAATCGGGGGTAACAGGGGGCCTCTCCTACGAGCAGTACTTC,TRBJ2-7,TRBD1,TRBV23-1,.
CASSLVRQTKGSGELFF,TGTGCCAGCAGCTTAGTTCGGCAGACAAAGGGGTCCGGGGAGCTGTTTTTT,TRBJ2-2,.,TRBV7-9,few
CASSEAFGGTEAFF,TGTGCCAGCAGTGAAGCGTTCGGGGGCACTGAAGCTTTCTTT,TRBJ1-1,.,TRBV2,.
CASSAGQVYGYTF,TGTGCCAGCAGCGCGGGACAGGTTTATGGCTACACCTTC,TRBJ1-2,TRBD1,TRBV9,.
CASSLRRGRTQYF,TGTGCCAGCAGTTTACGGCGGGGTCGGACCCAGTACTTC,TRBJ2-5,.,TRBV27,.
CASSSQGNYGYTF,TGTGCCAGCAGTTCCCAGGGTAACTATGGCTACACCTTC,TRBJ1-2,.,TRBV6-2/TRBV6-3,.
CASSVLADTVELLF,TGTGCCAGCTCAGTACTAGCCGACACCGTGGAGCTGTTGTTT,TRBJ2-2,.,TRBV7-6,.
CASSQDPSGGSYNSPLHF,TGCGCCAGCAGCCAAGATCCATCCGGGGGCTCCTATAATTCACCCCTCCACTTT,TRBJ1-6,.,TRBV4-3,.
CASSLGEYGWGNQPQHF,TGTGCCAGCAGCTTAGGAGAGTACGGCTGGGGCAATCAGCCCCAGCATTTT,TRBJ1-5,.,TRBV7-2,many
CASQDPISGANVLTF,TGTGCCAGCCAAGACCCGATCTCCGGGGCCAACGTCCTGACTTTC,TRBJ2-6,.,TRBV28,.
CASTFSGGVTDTQYF,TGTGCCAGCACCTTTAGCGGGGGCGTCACAGATACGCAGTATTTT,TRBJ2-3,TRBD2,TRBV7-6,many
CSAAYLVEQFF,TGCAGTGCCGCATATCTGGTTGAGCAGTTCTTC,TRBJ2-1,.,TRBV20-1,.
CASSVVPLAETYNEQFF,TGTGCCAGCAGCGTAGTCCCCCTAGCGGAAACCTACAATGAGCAGTTCTTC,TRBJ2-1,TRBD2,TRBV7-9,.
CASSESTEQNQPQHF,TGTGCCAGCAGTGAAAGCACGGAGCAAAATCAGCCCCAGCATTTT,TRBJ1-5,.,TRBV2,few
CASHQDSNTEAFF,TGTGCCAGCCACCAGGACTCGAACACTGAAGCTTTCTTT,TRBJ1-1,.,TRBV7-8,many
CASGNRGPGYSPLHF,TGTGCCAGCGGGAACAGGGGGCCCGGTTATTCACCCCTCCACTTT,TRBJ1-6,TRBD1,TRBV2,few
CASSDGLAGANTGELFF,TGCGCCAGCAGCGATGGACTAGCGGGGGCCAACACCGGGGAGCTGTTTTTT,TRBJ2-2,TRBD2,TRBV4-1,once
CASTSGKSSPLHF,TGTGCCAGTACGTCAGGGAAAAGTTCACCCCTCCACTTT,TRBJ1-6,.,TRBV19,.
CASSDYIRTTRDTQYF,TGTGCCAGCAGTGACTACATCCGAACCACACGAGATACGCAGTATTTT,TRBJ2-3,.,TRBV6-4,.
CASSPRASGDYEQYF,TGTGCCAGCAGCCCCCGGGCTAGCGGGGACTACGAGCAGTACTTC,TRBJ2-7,TRBD2,TRBV7-9,.
CASSYGNPEASISPLHF,TGTGCCAGCAGTTACGGGAATCCCGAGGCGTCAATTTCACCCCTCCACTTT,TRBJ1-6,.,TRBV6-5,many
CASSQDRWTVFGNTIYF,TGCGCCAGCAGCCAAGACAGGTGGACAGTGTTCGGAAACACCATATATTTT,TRBJ1-3,.,TRBV4-1,once
CASSLGTGLTYGYTF,TGTGCCAGCAGCTTAGGGACAGGCCTAACCTATGGCTACACCTTC,TRBJ1-2,TRBD1,TRBV7-9,.
CAGSYPGEGSYGYTF,TGTGCCGGGAGTTACCCAGGAGAGGGGAGCTATGGCTACACCTTC,TRBJ1-2,.,TRBV2,.
CASSEARGPKDTQYF,TGTGCCAGCAGTGAAGCGCGGGGGCCTAAAGATACGCAGTATTTT,TRBJ2-3,.,TRBV2,.
CASRQGMNTGELFF,TGTGCCAGCAGACAGGGGATGAACACCGGGGAGCTGTTTTTT,TRBJ2-2,TRBD1,TRBV6-2/TRBV6-3,few
CASSSMRGNEQFF,TGTGCCAGCAGCTCCATGAGGGGCAATGAGCAGTTCTTC,TRBJ2-1,.,TRBV7-2,many
CASSQDSLFGNTQYF,TGTGCCAGCAGCCAGGACAGCCTATTCGGGAATACGCAGTATTTT,TRBJ2-3,.,TRBV7-4,few
CASSLTRYTGELFF,TGTGCCAGCAGTTTGACCAGATACACCGGGGAGCTGTTTTTT,TRBJ2-2,.,TRBV28,many
CASSLGTGNGYTF,TGTGCCAGCAGCTTAGGGACAGGGAATGGCTACACCTTC,TRBJ1-2,TRBD1,TRBV7-8,many
CASSFAVRDETRYF,TGTGCCAGCAGCTTCGCAGTCCGTGACGAGACCCGGTACTTC,TRBJ2-5,.,TRBV7-6,.
CATSRGAGRTDTEAFF,TGTGCCACCAGCAGAGGGGCCGGACGTACGGACACTGAAGCTTTCTTT,TRBJ1-1,.,TRBV15,.
CASSLRQGNGETQYF,TGTGCCAGCAGTCTGAGACAGGGGAACGGGGAGACCCAGTACTTC,TRBJ2-5,TRBD1,TRBV12-3/TRBV12-4,few
CASSKGGIRGEKLFF,TGTGCCAGCAGCAAAGGGGGAATTCGGGGCGAAAAACTGTTTTTT,TRBJ1-4,.,TRBV6-1,few
CASSSTGSSKKNEQFF,TGTGCCAGCAGTTCGACCGGGTCATCCAAGAAGAATGAGCAGTTCTTC,TRBJ2-1,.,TRBV12-3/TRBV12-4,.
CASSSAGTAGETQYF,TGTGCCAGCAGCTCCGCCGGGACAGCTGGGGAGACCCAGTACTTC,TRBJ2-5,TRBD1,TRBV7-2,.
CASMEAGASNQPQHF,TGTGCCAGCATGGAAGCGGGGGCTAGCAATCAGCCCCAGCATTTT,TRBJ1-5,.,TRBV6-1,.
CASSLEPSNTEAFF,TGTGCCAGCAGCTTAGAACCCAGCAACACTGAAGCTTTCTTT,TRBJ1-1,.,TRBV7-6,many
CASSQAGTGVGEQYF,TGTGCCAGCAGTCAAGCCGGGACAGGGGTAGGGGAGCAGTACTTC,TRBJ2-7,TRBD1,TRBV12-3/TRBV12-4,.
CASSARTGGNTIYF,TGTGCCAGCAGCGCAAGGACGGGTGGAAACACCATATATTTT,TRBJ1-3,.,TRBV7-6,.
CASTLRGASYNEQFF,TGTGCCAGCACCTTGAGGGGGGCCTCCTACAATGAGCAGTTCTTC,TRBJ2-1,.,TRBV27,few
CASTLGPGNYNEQFF,TGTGCCAGTACCCTGGGGCCAGGGAATTACAATGAGCAGTTCTTC,TRBJ2-1,.,TRBV19,.
CASSPPRGLGGQETQYF,TGTGCCAGCAGCCCCCCCCGCGGGTTGGGGGGACAAGAGACCCAGTACTTC,TRBJ2-5,.,TRBV7-9,few
CASSVWRDEAFF,TGTGCCAGCAGCGTGTGGAGAGATGAAGCTTTCTTT,TRBJ1-1,.,TRBV6-2/TRBV6-3,.
CASSVATGGRTSYNEQFF,TGTGCCAGCAGCGTAGCTACGGGGGGACGGACCTCCTACAATGAGCAGTTCTTC,TRBJ2-1,TRBD2,TRBV9,.
CASSPQETTRTQYF,TGTGCCAGCAGTCCTCAAGAGACCACCCGGACCCAGTACTTC,TRBJ2-5,.,TRBV6-2/TRBV6-3,few
CSARDEAQGRVDYRYTF,TGCAGTGCTAGAGATGAGGCACAGGGGCGGGTGGACTATCGCTACACCTTC,TRBJ1-2,TRBD1,TRBV20-1,.
CASSLGWAGSNSPLHF,TGTGCCAGCAGTCTGGGGTGGGCAGGGAGCAATTCACCCCTCCACTTT,TRBJ1-6,.,TRBV27,.
CASERRTGRNSPLHF,TGTGCCAGCGAACGTCGGACAGGGCGTAATTCACCCCTCCACTTT,TRBJ1-6,TRBD1,TRBV7-2,many
CASRYGPSEAFF,TGTGCCAGCCGGTACGGACCCAGTGAAGCTTTCTTT,TRBJ1-1,.,TRBV7-9,.
CASSLSPHDNEQFF,TGTGCCAGCAGCTTGTCACCTCACGACAATGAGCAGTTCTTC,TRBJ2-1,.,TRBV5-5,few
CSAQTSASGGYNEQFF,TGCAGTGCTCAGACCAGTGCTAGCGGGGGTTACAATGAGCAGTTCTTC,TRBJ2-1,TRBD2,TRBV20-1,.
CASWAGHETQYF,TGCGCCAGCTGGGCAGGGCACGAGACCCAGTACTTC,TRBJ2-5,.,TRBV5-1,.
CASSYPTGSSYNSPLHF,TGTGCCAGCAGTTACCCCACAGGCAGCTCCTATAATTCACCCCTCCACTTT,TRBJ1-6,.,TRBV6-6,.
CASSLPSRAEEFNQPQHF,TGTGCCAGCAGCTTACCCTCTAGGGCGGAGGAATTCAATCAGCCCCAGCATTTT,TRBJ1-5,.,TRBV7-4,.